This T cell receptor (beta chain) is from a study of blood T cell repertoires in COVID-19. This clone came up a few times. TCRdb's table, derived via immunoSEQ multiplex PCR, lists solely in-frame clones and lacks some. The sample shows more than 300,000 clones, around 87% of them seen only once. The J segment lost 3 bases and the V segment lost 4 bases, leaving 6 bases of the junction unmatched. The germline gives CDR1 LNHDA, CDR2 SQIVND (reference sequence). CDR3 length equals 17 residues. The rearrangement links TRBV19 to TRBJ2-1; 13 bases fit TRBD2. The specimen was PBMCs or T cells enriched from blood (not recorded which). The source is a man between 35 and 55 years old in a cohort exposed to, infected with or recovered from COVID-19 (not recorded which). The CDR3 DNA is TGTGCCAGTAGTACCCCGGGACTAGCGGGACGCTACAATGAGCAGTTCTTC. Its translation: CASSTPGLAGRYNEQFF.